These T cell receptor beta chains were read from a single sample in a study of monozygotic twins with inflammatory bowel disease. TCRdb reanalyzed the 5' RACE reads and collapses them to one entry per CDR3 protein, without DNA. The sample table sets out over 110,000 distinct CDR3 sequences. The material sequenced was blood. These receptors came from a human donor with ulcerative colitis or Crohn's disease, or a healthy co-twin of an affected twin (not recorded which). Both conserved end residues are part of each CDR3. The order of the fields is V gene, J gene, CDR3 length, CDR3 protein.

V: TRBV12-3/TRBV12-4; J: TRBJ2-1; length: 17; CDR3: CASRADRGLSSANEQFF
V: TRBV29-1; J: TRBJ1-2; length: 14; CDR3: CSVDPGIANYGYTF
V: TRBV5-1; J: TRBJ1-2; length: 16; CDR3: CASSPVRGQVNYGYTF
V: TRBV20-1; J: TRBJ1-1; length: 15; CDR3: CSAREGQGALTEAFF
V: TRBV7-9; J: TRBJ2-7; length: 18; CDR3: CASSSQYSGQATAYEQYF
V: TRBV4-3; J: TRBJ1-3; length: 15; CDR3: CASSQDGGAGNTIYF
V: TRBV12-3/TRBV12-4; J: TRBJ2-7; length: 16; CDR3: CASSTSSGGPTYEQYF
V: TRBV7-9; J: TRBJ2-5; length: 15; CDR3: CASSLGGSWWQTQYF
V: TRBV23-1; J: TRBJ1-6; length: 19; CDR3: CASSQAGTGAISYNSPLHF
V: TRBV5-1; J: TRBJ2-3; length: 15; CDR3: CASSLAGIGTDTQYF
V: TRBV15; J: TRBJ1-5; length: 15; CDR3: CATSRGQPLNQPQHF
V: TRBV10-2; J: TRBJ2-1; length: 12; CDR3: CASSEGWNEQFF
V: TRBV29-1; J: TRBJ2-1; length: 14; CDR3: CSVVDRDSYNEQFF
V: TRBV11-2; J: TRBJ2-7; length: 12; CDR3: CASSSTGNEQYF
V: TRBV19; J: TRBJ2-7; length: 12; CDR3: CATGGNSYEQYF
V: TRBV7-2; J: TRBJ2-3; length: 12; CDR3: CASSPQGKAQYF
V: TRBV11-2; J: TRBJ2-2; length: 20; CDR3: CASSLGPPRTGGSNTGELFF
V: TRBV19; J: TRBJ2-7; length: 12; CDR3: CATRTGIYEQYF
V: TRBV5-1; J: TRBJ1-4; length: 15; CDR3: CASRTLTGGREKLFF
V: TRBV20-1; J: TRBJ2-7; length: 13; CDR3: CSAYRDSTYEQYF
V: TRBV30; J: TRBJ2-3; length: 15; CDR3: CAWSRAGGTKDTQYF
V: TRBV7-2; J: TRBJ2-7; length: 12; CDR3: CASSVLGQAQYF
V: TRBV4-2; J: TRBJ1-5; length: 14; CDR3: CASSQDSPTQPQHF
V: TRBV29-1; J: TRBJ2-7; length: 13; CDR3: CSVGSNTNYEQYF
V: TRBV7-8; J: TRBJ2-7; length: 14; CDR3: CASSAPSSSYEQYF
V: TRBV24-1; J: TRBJ2-2; length: 15; CDR3: CATSAGTGATGELFF
V: TRBV7-6; J: TRBJ2-7; length: 14; CDR3: CASSLSDRIYEQYF
V: TRBV24-1; J: TRBJ1-5; length: 13; CDR3: CATSQREGQPQHF
V: TRBV5-1; J: TRBJ2-2; length: 20; CDR3: CASSSSTGDYLNLATGGLFF
V: TRBV6-2/TRBV6-3; J: TRBJ2-7; length: 16; CDR3: CASSYDDRSNRPEQYF
V: TRBV20-1; J: TRBJ2-2; length: 17; CDR3: CSARALGLAPTTGELFF
V: TRBV20-1; J: TRBJ2-1; length: 13; CDR3: CSATSGGRNEQFF
V: TRBV6-5; J: TRBJ2-3; length: 16; CDR3: CASSYSVSGVLDTQYF
V: TRBV7-9; J: TRBJ2-7; length: 15; CDR3: CASRSGQTNSHEQYF
V: TRBV20-1; J: TRBJ1-2; length: 15; CDR3: CSARDSLTGNYGYTF
V: TRBV7-2; J: TRBJ2-5; length: 16; CDR3: CASSLALLAGQETQYF
V: TRBV18; J: TRBJ1-6; length: 17; CDR3: CASSPNQGRRNNSPLHF
V: TRBV7-9; J: TRBJ2-2; length: 15; CDR3: CASSERDRTAGELFF
V: TRBV5-1; J: TRBJ1-6; length: 16; CDR3: CASGMDSSSYNSPLHF
V: TRBV5-1; J: TRBJ2-5; length: 13; CDR3: CASNPGDTETQYF
V: TRBV14; J: TRBJ2-7; length: 15; CDR3: CASSRSASVSYEQYF
V: TRBV12-3/TRBV12-4; J: TRBJ1-2; length: 16; CDR3: CASSTTPGQRNYGYTF
V: TRBV20-1; J: TRBJ2-4; length: 14; CDR3: CSAREQGMGVIQYF
V: TRBV5-6; J: TRBJ1-1; length: 15; CDR3: CASSLRRLRSTEAFF
V: TRBV30; J: TRBJ2-7; length: 14; CDR3: CAWALGQGWGEQYF
V: TRBV7-2; J: TRBJ2-3; length: 14; CDR3: CASSLGNTWDTQYF
V: TRBV7-9; J: TRBJ2-2; length: 15; CDR3: CASSTGTANTGELFF
V: TRBV28; J: TRBJ1-2; length: 15; CDR3: CASSLFDRAAYGYTF
V: TRBV10-3; J: TRBJ2-2; length: 17; CDR3: CAISEDEGGPYTGELFF
V: TRBV24-1; J: TRBJ2-6; length: 15; CDR3: CATSDFQQGANVLTF
V: TRBV7-2; J: TRBJ1-5; length: 14; CDR3: CASSGTLSNQPQHF
V: TRBV4-2; J: TRBJ2-7; length: 13; CDR3: CASSDSSMDEQYF